This T cell receptor beta chain was obtained from a study of shared clonotypes between healthy human individuals. Sequenced by immunoSEQ multiplex PCR; TCRdb stores in-frame clones only, minus some. This sample yields just over 2,000,000 clones, of which about 95% are seen a single time; 1% to 1.3% belongs to the top ten. Terminally differentiated effector memory CD45RA+ cells were excluded by CCR7 positive selection of CD45RO-negative cells. The CDR3 is 13 amino acids. Germline CDR1 reads SGHNT; CDR2 reads YYREEE (reference sequence). Trimming cost V 4 bases and J 2 bases, with 10 bases left between them. The table lists this clone with a count of one.

The origin of this receptor is a man between 18 and 35 years old in good health. Sequencing input: naive CD8+ T cells sorted from blood. The V and J genes are TRBV5-4 and TRBJ2-7; D unresolved. CDR3 sequence: CASSQDGAYEQYF. CDR3 nucleotides: TGTGCCAGCAGCCAGGACGGAGCCTACGAGCAGTACTTC.